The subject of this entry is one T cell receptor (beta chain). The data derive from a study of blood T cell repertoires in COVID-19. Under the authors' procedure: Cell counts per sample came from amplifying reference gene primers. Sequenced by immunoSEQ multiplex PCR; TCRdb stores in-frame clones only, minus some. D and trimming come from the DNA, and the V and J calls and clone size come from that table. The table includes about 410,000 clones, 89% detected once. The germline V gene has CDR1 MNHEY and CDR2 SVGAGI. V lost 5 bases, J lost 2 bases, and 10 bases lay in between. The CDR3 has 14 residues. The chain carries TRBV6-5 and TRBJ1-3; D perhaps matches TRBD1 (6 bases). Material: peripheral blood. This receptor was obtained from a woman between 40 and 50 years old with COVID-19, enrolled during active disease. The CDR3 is CASSQGSPGNTIYF. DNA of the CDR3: TGTGCCAGCAGTCAGGGGTCGCCTGGAAACACCATATATTTT.